This TCR beta chain was sequenced for a study of shared clonotypes between healthy human individuals (dated by TCRdb to about 2020). Regarding the research as a whole: A few men and two women, aged 18 to 49 years, made up the cohort. For each donor, CD4 naive and CD4 memory were each given three plates, CD8 naive was given two plates, and CD8 memory was given one plate. To estimate repertoire size and how much clonotypes are shared between individuals, the study performed deep sequencing of blood TCR repertoires from roughly five healthy adults. Different laboratories and diverse techniques were used to prepare libraries and sequence TCR repertoires, to increase sequencing depth and limit assay-specific biases. Leukapheresis yielded between about 0.94 and 8.9 billion PBMCs per donor. General study outcomes and caveats: Pairwise subsampling led to the expectation that sequencing depth would affect the degree of clonotype sharing among donors. The small number of donors limited the genetic and exposure-history diversity represented. Compared with non-shared clonotypes, the clonotypes found in all four sorted-subset donors had higher generation probabilities. Larger estimated clonotype richness was generally found for naive subsets than for memory subsets. Even with the large sequencing depth, rarefaction of the sorted-subset datasets indicated that sequencing was incomplete. Approximately 5% of naive CD4, around 3.6% of naive CD8, approximately 2% of memory CD4, and over 0.35% of memory CD8 clonotypes were shared across a few donors. Sampling was restricted to blood, and TCR repertoires in tissue are likely to differ from TCR repertoires in blood.

V and J lose 2 bases and 5 bases, and a span of 12 bases separates them. The germline V gene yields MNHEY for CDR1 and SVGAGI for CDR2. From the cysteine through the phenylalanine, the CDR3 covers 14 amino acids. Just CDR3 DNA is preserved here, 42 bases in frame from base 1. Turning to this clone: Its target antigen remains unknown. No much larger clone is present one base from it, and per-base qualities are unavailable.

Using the deep immunoSEQ assay, multiplex PCR amplified TCR CDR3 regions from genomic DNA. Extracted genomic DNA from each cell subset was spread evenly across all wells of several immunoSEQ 96-well plates, with each plate serving as a replicate. For sorted subsets, around 200 ng genomic DNA, equal to tens of thousands of T cell genomes, was loaded into each replicate PCR. The purified libraries were quantified using a Qubit 3.0 fluorometer, sized with a Bioanalyzer 2100, and then quantified again using the KAPA Library Quantification kit. A separate single-read 150-cycle Illumina NextSeq 550 flow cell was used to sequence each immunoSEQ 96-well plate. Per the original workflow: Because only junctional sequences without quality scores were contained in the immunoSEQ output, filtering matching that applied to full-length reads could not be performed. Sequences were annotated with PyIR, a Python wrapper for IgBLAST v1.9, and V/J genes and CDR3 were assigned using IMGT germline references. Reads with weak V/J assignments (E-value above 1e-6), missing CDR3, stop codons, out-of-frame junctions, or ambiguous translated residues were removed. V3J clonotypes were defined as sequences sharing the same inferred V gene, J gene, and CDR3 amino acid sequence. To compute the percentage overlap between repertoires, the number of shared unique clonotypes was divided by the size of the smaller repertoire. RTK rarefaction, the Chao1 estimator, and Recon v2.1 estimates of unobserved clonotypes were used to assess repertoire richness. Generation probabilities for all TCRbeta clonotypes obtained by the gDNA method from a few donors were computed using OLGA. TCRdb mirrors the immuneACCESS table, restricted to in-frame sequences. Some clones are absent from its copies; in checked studies, under half trace to an unresolved V gene, and the reason for the others is unknown. For V, J and clone size, that table is used; D and trimming come from the DNA. The sample table records 1.6 million or so clones; around 97% of these occur just once. Roughly 1.2% of the sample rests with the top ten.

Donors were healthy HIV-negative adults with no recently reported acute infections or vaccinations. Only Caucasian adults living in Nashville, Tennessee, USA were represented among the donors. CD4+ T cells were enriched by magnetic negative selection, after which naive cells were positively selected on CD45RA and the negative fraction was taken as the memory subset. Blood was obtained by leukapheresis, after which PBMCs were separated by Ficoll-Histopaque density gradient centrifugation and cryopreserved in liquid nitrogen vapor phase. Analytical flow cytometry was used to check the purity and quantity of every magnetically sorted T cell population. Each sorted fraction had its genomic DNA isolated and then quantified by UV absorbance on a Nanodrop 2000c.

The rearrangement joined TRBV6-5 to TRBJ1-1, with no D gene named confidently. This receptor was identified in a man aged 25-40 years in good health. The sample taken for sequencing was naive CD4+ T cells sorted from blood. The sample's cell subset or site label is to be understood as: CD45RA+ positively selected. At the DNA level, the sequence is TGTGCCAGCAGTTACGCGCAACGGGAAACTGAAGCTTTCTTT. The encoded protein is CASSYAQRETEAFF.